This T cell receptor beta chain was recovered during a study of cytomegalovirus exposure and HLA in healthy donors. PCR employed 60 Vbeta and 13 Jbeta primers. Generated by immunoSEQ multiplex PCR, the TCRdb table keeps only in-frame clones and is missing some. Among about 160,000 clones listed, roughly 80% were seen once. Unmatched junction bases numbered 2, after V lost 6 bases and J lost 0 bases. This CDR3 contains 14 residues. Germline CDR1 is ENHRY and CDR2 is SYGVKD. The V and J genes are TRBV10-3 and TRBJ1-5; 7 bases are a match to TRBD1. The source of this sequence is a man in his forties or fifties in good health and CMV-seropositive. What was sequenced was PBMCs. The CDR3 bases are TGTGCCATCAGGGGGACAGATAGCAATCAGCCCCAGCATTTT. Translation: CAIRGTDSNQPQHF.